The 14 T cell receptor beta chains listed next were all sequenced from one sample in a study of beta chain features in type 1 diabetes. The investigators reverse transcribed all of the isolated RNA, so they sequenced expressed TCRB transcripts. The table came from immunoSEQ multiplex PCR; TCRdb's copy has only in-frame clones and leaves some out. The data show roughly 170,000 clones, less than 15% seen once. Sequenced: central memory CD4+ T cells from blood. Receptors originate from a woman aged 18-29 years in good health.

This clone appeared a few times. The rearrangement uses TRBV30 and TRBJ1-2, with D possibly being TRBD1 (5 bases). The CDR3 totals 13 residues. Deletions cut 2 bases from V and 7 bases from J, with 14 bases between. CDR1 is GTSNPN, CDR2 SVGIG, per germline (reference sequence). The CDR3 DNA reads as TGTGCCTGGAGTAGGGGCCTTCAATCTGGCTACACCTTC. Translating it yields CAWSRGLQSGYTF.

This clone appeared a few times. The chain has TRBV6-5 and TRBJ2-3; D remains ambiguous. The CDR3 runs 12 residues. Trimming pared 2 bases from V and 6 bases from J, leaving 6 bases between. The V gene's germline CDR1 is MNHEY and CDR2 SVGAGI. This CDR3 is CASSYRFDTQYF. Here the CDR3 DNA reads TGTGCCAGCAGTTACCGTTTTGATACGCAGTATTTT.

This chain uses TRBV7-2 with TRBJ2-5; possible D gene TRBD2, 5 bases. Germline V gene data show CDR1 as SGHTA and CDR2 as FQGNSA. V lost 5 bases and J 0 bases, leaving 10 bases between the germline ends. CDR3 length equals 14 residues. The CDR3 DNA sequence: TGTGCCAGCAGCGTAGACTACTACCAAGAGACCCAGTACTTC. It is translated as CASSVDYYQETQYF.

In this sample, this clone turned up a few times. V is TRBV25-1 and J is TRBJ2-5; possible D gene TRBD1, 5 bases. The CDR3 loop spans 14 amino acids. The ends were cut back, 3 bases at V and 2 bases at J, with 10 bases in the middle. Germline V gene lookup returns CDR1 MGHDK and CDR2 SYGVNS. Written as DNA, the CDR3 is TGTGCCAGCAGTGATGCAGGGTGGCAAGAGACCCAGTACTTC. Its translation is CASSDAGWQETQYF.

This clone has a handful of counts. The V call is TRBV2, the J call TRBJ2-7; D remains unclear. The CDR3 runs 14 residues. V lost 3 bases, J lost 0 bases, and 9 bases lay in between. In germline, CDR1 is SNHLY, CDR2 FYNNEI. The CDR3 loop is CASSDWQFSYEQYF. CDR3 in DNA: TGTGCCAGCAGTGATTGGCAGTTCTCCTACGAGCAGTACTTC.

This clone was counted a few times. The V gene is TRBV2, the J gene TRBJ1-5; no firm D call. V dropped 6 bases and J dropped 3 bases, with 6 bases sitting between them. CDR1 SNHLY and CDR2 FYNNEI come from the germline V gene. This CDR3 has 12 amino acids. The CDR3 sequence: CASRADNQPQHF. The CDR3 bases are TGTGCCAGCAGGGCAGACAATCAGCCCCAGCATTTT.

V gene TRBV7-9 combines with J gene TRBJ2-4, with D possibly TRBD2 on 5 matching bases. Germline V gene data show CDR1 as SEHNR and CDR2 as FQNEAQ (reference sequence). The V gene lost 5 bases and the J gene lost 15 bases, with 11 bases spanning the gap. The length of the CDR3 is 10 residues. CDR3 bases: TGTGCCAGCAGCCCGGACCGGGGGTACTTC. Amino acid sequence: CASSPDRGYF. The full variable domain, rest sourced from reference TRBV7-9 and TRBJ2-4, is DTGVSQNPRHKITKRGQNVTFRCDPISEHNRLYWYRQTLGQGPEFLTYFQNEAQLEKSRLLSDRFSAERPKGSFSTLEIQRTEQGDSAMYLCASSPDRGYFGAGTRLSVL.

This clone was seen a few times. CDR3 sequence (DNA): TGTGCCAGCAGCTTTTCAGGGACAGAAGAAGCTTTCTTT. This codes for CASSFSGTEEAFF. The chain couples TRBV11-3 to TRBJ1-1; 7 positions match TRBD1. The V and J ends lost 3 bases and 8 bases, in that order; junction bases with no gene match: 6. The germline CDR1 and CDR2 sequences are SGHNT and YENEEA. The CDR3 is made up of 13 amino acids.

This clone was found a few times. V is TRBV29-1 and J is TRBJ2-7; 7 positions match TRBD1. V trimming: 4 bases; J trimming: 3 bases; junction bases outside the gene matches: 12. This CDR3 is 15 amino acids long. Germline lookup yields CDR1 SQVTM and CDR2 ANQGSEA. The CDR3 sequence: CSVGIRQGLGYEQYF. CDR3 in DNA: TGCAGCGTTGGCATACGACAGGGCCTAGGCTACGAGCAGTACTTC.

The rearrangement joins TRBV7-2 to TRBJ2-1; D is uncertain. This CDR3 contains 12 residues. Germline V gene sequence: CDR1 SGHTA, CDR2 FQGNSA. Trimming took off 1 base at V and 8 bases at J, with 6 bases between the two ends. CDR3 DNA sequence: TGTGCCAGCAGCTTAGTCGAGCATGAGCAGTTCTTC. Its translation: CASSLVEHEQFF.

J is TRBJ1-3 and V is TRBV30; D call uncertain. This CDR3 is 12 amino acids long. V was shortened by 4 bases and J by 2 bases, with 6 bases between the two germline ends. Germline loops: CDR1 GTSNPN, CDR2 SVGIG (reference sequence). As DNA, the CDR3 is TGTGCCTGGACCTCCCCTGGAAACACCATATATTTT. It encodes CAWTSPGNTIYF.

This clone was counted between two and nine times. The V gene is TRBV7-3, the J gene TRBJ2-7; D uncertain. CDR3 length equals 13 residues. The germline V gene has CDR1 SGHTA and CDR2 FQGTGA. V shed 3 bases and J shed 0 bases, with 6 bases lying between them. This chain's CDR3 is CASSFTVSYEQYF. The CDR3 nucleotides read TGTGCCAGCAGCTTTACGGTCTCCTACGAGCAGTACTTC.

This clone was recorded a few times. V usage is TRBV7-2 and J usage is TRBJ2-5; a weak D match, TRBD1 (5 bases). This CDR3 is built from 12 residues. CDR1 and CDR2 (germline): SGHTA, FQGNSA. V lost 6 bases and J 1 base, leaving 6 bases between the germline ends. This chain's CDR3 is CASSDSQETQYF. CDR3 coding DNA: TGTGCCAGCAGTGACAGCCAAGAGACCCAGTACTTC.

This clone came up a few times. The V gene is TRBV29-1, the J gene TRBJ1-2; no firm D call. V lost 2 bases to trimming and J lost 0 bases, with 7 bases between them. This CDR3 spans 13 amino acids. Looked up from germline, CDR1 is SQVTM and CDR2 is ANQGSEA. The CDR3, as DNA: TGCAGCGTTGAATGGCAAGCTAACTATGGCTACACCTTC. Its protein product is CSVEWQANYGYTF. Full variable domain (missing parts from reference TRBV29-1 and TRBJ1-2): SAVISQKPSRDICQRGTSLTIQCQVDSQVTMMFWYRQQPGQSLTLIATANQGSEATYESGFVIDKFPISRPNLTFSTLTVSNMSPEDSSIYLCSVEWQANYGYTFGSGTRLTVV.